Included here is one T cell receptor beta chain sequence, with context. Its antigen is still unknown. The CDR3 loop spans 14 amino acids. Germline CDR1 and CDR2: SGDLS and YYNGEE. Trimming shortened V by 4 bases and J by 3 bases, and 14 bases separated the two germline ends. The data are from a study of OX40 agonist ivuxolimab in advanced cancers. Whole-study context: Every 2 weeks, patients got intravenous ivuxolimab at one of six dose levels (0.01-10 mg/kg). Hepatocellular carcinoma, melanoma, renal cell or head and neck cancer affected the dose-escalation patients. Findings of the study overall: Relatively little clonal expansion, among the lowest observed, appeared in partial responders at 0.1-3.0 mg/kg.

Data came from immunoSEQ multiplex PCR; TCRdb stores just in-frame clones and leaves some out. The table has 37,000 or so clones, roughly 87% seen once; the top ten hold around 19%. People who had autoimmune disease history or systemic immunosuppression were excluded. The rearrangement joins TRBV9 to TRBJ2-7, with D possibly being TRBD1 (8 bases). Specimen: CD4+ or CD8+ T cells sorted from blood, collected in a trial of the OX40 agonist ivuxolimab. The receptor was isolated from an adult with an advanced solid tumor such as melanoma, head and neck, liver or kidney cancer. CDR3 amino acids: CASSSTGEGYEQYF. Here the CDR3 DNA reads TGTGCCAGCAGCTCGACAGGGGAGGGCTACGAGCAGTACTTC.